These T cell receptor beta chains were read from a single sample in a study of CD8+ T cells in alopecia areata. Data came from immunoSEQ multiplex PCR; TCRdb stores just in-frame clones and leaves some out. Here the sample spans 130,000 to 150,000 clones, roughly 58% being singletons. Sequencing was carried out using CD8+ T cells sorted from blood. The receptors here all came from a human donor in good health. Both conserved end residues are part of each CDR3. D genes are given only for firm matches. Clone sizes are given selectively: once, few, many, or a class where the clone is expanded.

CASSFPTAPGELFF	TGTGCCAGCAGTTTCCCGACCGCCCCCGGGGAGCTGTTTTTT	TRBJ2-2	few	TRBV28	NA
CASSPSMAGYDGYTF	TGTGCCAGCAGCCCGAGCATGGCGGGATACGATGGCTACACCTTC	TRBJ1-2	few	TRBV9	NA
CSVEGGGGEQYF	TGCAGCGTTGAAGGTGGGGGAGGCGAGCAGTACTTC	TRBJ2-7	NA	TRBV29-1	NA
CASSLGQRLQETQYF	TGTGCCAGCAGTCTCGGACAGAGACTTCAAGAGACCCAGTACTTC	TRBJ2-5	NA	TRBV6-5	NA
CASSRSGYNEQYF	TGTGCCAGCAGCCGTTCAGGGTATAACGAGCAGTACTTC	TRBJ2-7	NA	TRBV13	NA
CSAQAGYEQYF	TGCAGTGCCCAGGCGGGCTACGAGCAGTACTTC	TRBJ2-7	NA	TRBV20-1	NA
CASSYGVSANEQFF	TGTGCCAGCAGTTACGGAGTTTCGGCCAATGAGCAGTTCTTC	TRBJ2-1	few	TRBV6-5	NA
CATPRHLRRVSYNEQFF	TGTGCCACCCCAAGACACCTTCGAAGGGTCTCCTACAATGAGCAGTTCTTC	TRBJ2-1	NA	TRBV10-3	NA
CASSDPGPVKETQYF	TGTGCCAGTAGTGACCCGGGACCGGTAAAAGAGACCCAGTACTTC	TRBJ2-5	NA	TRBV19	NA
CASGPGSSYEQYF	TGTGCCAGCGGGCCAGGGTCTAGCTACGAGCAGTACTTC	TRBJ2-7	NA	TRBV27	NA
CASSPTAGGAYEQYF	TGTGCCAGCAGCCCTACAGCGGGAGGTGCCTACGAGCAGTACTTC	TRBJ2-7	many	TRBV7-8	TRBD2
CASRPGQRNQPQHF	TGTGCCAGCAGACCGGGACAGCGGAATCAGCCCCAGCATTTT	TRBJ1-5	NA	TRBV27	TRBD1
CSVVGGPGYTF	TGCAGCGTTGTTGGTGGTCCTGGCTACACCTTC	TRBJ1-2	NA	TRBV29-1	NA